Following are 10 T cell receptor beta chains from one sample sequenced in a study of neurological immune-mediated disorders. A single record per CDR3 protein comes from TCRdb applying MiXCR to the 5' RACE reads. The sample shows about 81,000 distinct CDR3 sequences, 3.5% to 4.5% of them seen only once. Time point defined: longitudinal time-point 3. The material sequenced was PBMCs. The receptors were sampled from a woman aged 60-70 years with multiple sclerosis.

This clonotype showed up many times. This chain links TRBV5-8 with TRBJ2-4, with 8 bases identical to TRBD2. This CDR3 is 16 amino acids long. In germline, CDR1 is SGHTS, CDR2 YDEGEE. Germline trimming cut 5 bases from V and 3 bases from J; bases unmatched to any gene: 10. The CDR3 bases are TGTGCCAGCAGACCCCGATCCCGGGGGGGCAAAAACATTCAGTACTTC. It is translated as CASRPRSRGGKNIQYF.

This clonotype was recorded many times. The gene calls are TRBV5-6 and TRBJ2-3; TRBD1 agrees at 11 bases. The CDR3 is 16 amino acids. V lost 1 base to trimming and J lost 3 bases; unmatched junction nucleotides: 4. The germline V gene encodes CDR1 SGHDT and CDR2 YYEEEE. CDR3 residues: CASSLYGTGGTDTQYF. The CDR3 nucleotides read TGTGCCAGCAGCTTGTACGGGACAGGGGGTACAGATACGCAGTATTTT. The whole variable domain, filled in from reference TRBV5-6 and TRBJ2-3, reads DAGVTQSPTHLIKTRGQQVTLRCSPKSGHDTVSWYQQALGQGPQFIFQYYEEEERQRGNFPDRFSGHQFPNYSSELNVNALLLGDSALYLCASSLYGTGGTDTQYFGPGTRLTVL.

The chain combines TRBV7-9 with TRBJ2-7; D is possibly TRBD1 (6 bases). The germline CDR1 and CDR2 sequences are SEHNR and FQNEAQ (reference sequence). Trimming removed 5 bases at V and 1 base at J, with 12 bases between. The CDR3 contains 14 residues. DNA of the CDR3: TGTGCCAGCAGCAAGGACAGTAAATCCTACGAGCAGTACTTC. Its protein is CASSKDSKSYEQYF. Together with reference TRBV7-9 and TRBJ2-7, the CDR3 gives the full variable domain: DTGVSQNPRHKITKRGQNVTFRCDPISEHNRLYWYRQTLGQGPEFLTYFQNEAQLEKSRLLSDRFSAERPKGSFSTLEIQRTEQGDSAMYLCASSKDSKSYEQYFGPGTRLTVT.

This clonotype was detected ten times or more. V gene TRBV6-6 combines with J gene TRBJ2-3; D unresolved. Germline-derived CDR1 and CDR2 are MNHNY and SVGAGI (reference sequence). The CDR3 has 13 amino acids. Trimming removed 2 bases at V and 2 bases at J, with 5 bases between. The CDR3 DNA reads TGTGCCAGCAGTTACCCTAACACAGATACGCAGTATTTT. Translation: CASSYPNTDTQYF.

This clonotype was counted ten times or more. The chain has TRBV3-1 and TRBJ1-1, with a weak D call TRBD1 (5 bases). Germline V gene lookup returns CDR1 LGHDT and CDR2 YNNKEL (reference sequence). V was cut by 3 bases and J by 1 base, with 9 bases left in between. The CDR3 extends over 14 amino acids. DNA for the CDR3: TGTGCCAGCAGCCACCGGGGGTCGAACACTGAAGCTTTCTTT. Residues: CASSHRGSNTEAFF.

This clonotype has a count of ten or more. The CDR3 is CSARVAGAHGELFF. For the CDR3, the DNA is TGCAGTGCTAGAGTGGCGGGGGCCCACGGGGAGCTGTTTTTT. The chain carries TRBV20-1 and TRBJ2-2, with a weak D call TRBD2 (7 bases). Trimming removed 1 base at V and 7 bases at J, with 13 bases between. The CDR3 runs 14 residues. Germline V gene lookup returns CDR1 DFQATT and CDR2 SNEGSKA (reference sequence).

This clonotype was counted ten times or more. V and J are TRBV7-2 and TRBJ2-3; D is uncertain. V was shortened by 5 bases and J by 8 bases, with 14 bases between the two germline ends. The CDR3 covers 13 residues. CDR1 SGHTA and CDR2 FQGNSA come from the germline V gene. The CDR3 reads CASSTPPRGTQYF. The CDR3 bases are TGTGCCAGCAGCACCCCCCCTCGTGGTACGCAGTATTTT.

The J gene is TRBJ2-7, the V gene TRBV6-5; tentatively, D is TRBD2 (6 bases). Germline CDR1 MNHEY, CDR2 SVGAGI. The CDR3 runs 13 residues. Deletions cut 5 bases from V and 4 bases from J, with 12 bases between. Here the CDR3 reads CASSLGRGYEQYF. The CDR3 DNA is TGTGCCAGCAGTCTCGGCCGGGGGTACGAGCAGTACTTC.

This clonotype was detected many times. The J gene is TRBJ2-2, the V gene TRBV5-1, with a weak D call TRBD2 (6 bases). This CDR3 is 16 amino acids long. Trimming left V 4 bases short and J 4 bases short, with 17 bases between. Germline V gene data show CDR1 as SGHRS and CDR2 as YFSETQ. For the CDR3, the DNA is TGCGCCAGCAGCCCCGCCCCGGGGGTTAGCACCGGGGAGCTGTTTTTT. It translates to CASSPAPGVSTGELFF. Supplemented by reference TRBV5-1 and TRBJ2-2, the full variable domain reads KAGVTQTPRYLIKTRGQQVTLSCSPISGHRSVSWYQQTPGQGLQFLFEYFSETQRNKGNFPGRFSGRQFSNSRSEMNVSTLELGDSALYLCASSPAPGVSTGELFFGEGSRLTVL.

This clonotype was recorded many times. V and J are TRBV5-1 and TRBJ1-5, with D uncertain. The V end was cut by 0 bases, the J end by 5 bases, with 12 bases between. This CDR3 comprises 15 residues. Germline CDR1 SGHRS, CDR2 YFSETQ. The CDR3 here is CASSLVGGNDQPQHF. The CDR3 DNA reads as TGCGCCAGCAGCTTGGTGGGCGGGAACGATCAGCCCCAGCATTTT.